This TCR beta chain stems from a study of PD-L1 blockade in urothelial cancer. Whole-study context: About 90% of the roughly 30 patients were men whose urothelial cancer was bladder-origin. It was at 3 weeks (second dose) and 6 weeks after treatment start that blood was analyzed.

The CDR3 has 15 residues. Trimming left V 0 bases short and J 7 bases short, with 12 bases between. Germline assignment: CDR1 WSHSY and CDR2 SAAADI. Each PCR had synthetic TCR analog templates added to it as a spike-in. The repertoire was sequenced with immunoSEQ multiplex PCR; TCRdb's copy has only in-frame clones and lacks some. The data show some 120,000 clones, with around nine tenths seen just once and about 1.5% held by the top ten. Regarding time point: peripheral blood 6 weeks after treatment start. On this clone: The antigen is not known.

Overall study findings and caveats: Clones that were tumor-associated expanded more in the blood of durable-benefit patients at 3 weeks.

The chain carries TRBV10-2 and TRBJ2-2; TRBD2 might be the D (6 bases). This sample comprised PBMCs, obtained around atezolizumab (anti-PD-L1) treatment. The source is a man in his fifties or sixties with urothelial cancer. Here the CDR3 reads CASSESSGDYGELFF. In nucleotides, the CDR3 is TGCGCCAGCAGTGAGTCTAGCGGAGACTACGGGGAGCTGTTTTTT.